This TCR beta chain was recorded in a study of blood T cell repertoires in COVID-19. Assay: immunoSEQ multiplex PCR; the TCRdb copy retains only in-frame clones and omits some. The table records hundreds of thousands of clones, roughly 88% of them present only once. Looked up from germline, CDR1 is LNHDA and CDR2 is SQIVND (reference sequence). Trimming cost V 4 bases and J 7 bases; bases outside gene matches: 9. The CDR3 is 14 amino acids. Material: peripheral blood. The V and J genes are TRBV19 and TRBJ1-1; 7 bases line up with TRBD1. This TCR derives from a woman in her twenties or thirties with acute or convalescent COVID-19. CDR3 nucleotides: TGTGCCAGTAGTAACAGGGGAGGAGGGGATGAAGCTTTCTTT. Its protein is CASSNRGGGDEAFF.